The 13 T cell receptor beta chains listed next were all sequenced from one sample in a study of blood T cell repertoires in COVID-19. Data came from immunoSEQ multiplex PCR; TCRdb stores just in-frame clones and leaves some out. Of about 250,000 clones in the sample, roughly 85% were seen once. Sequencing input: peripheral blood. The source is a man over 45 with active or convalescent COVID-19.

The J gene is TRBJ2-1, the V gene TRBV6-2 or TRBV6-3; maybe TRBD2 (6 bases). The CDR3 has 17 amino acids. CDR1 is MNHEY and CDR2 is SVGEGT in the germline V gene. V lost 0 bases, J lost 1 base, and 13 bases lay in between. The DNA of the CDR3 is TGTGCCAGCAGTTACTCGTTTGGGCGGGGTTCCTACAATGAGCAGTTCTTC. Translation: CASSYSFGRGSYNEQFF.

There are a few counts of this clone. The rearrangement joins TRBV7-9 to TRBJ2-1, with 10 bases that match TRBD2. This CDR3 contains 14 residues. Germline V gene data show CDR1 as SEHNR and CDR2 as FQNEAQ (reference sequence). Trimming took 5 bases from V and 7 from J; bases not matched to a gene: 5. The DNA for the CDR3 is TGTGCCAGCAGCCCCCAAGCGGGAGGGAATGAGCAGTTCTTC. Amino acid sequence: CASSPQAGGNEQFF.

This chain connects TRBV6-5 to TRBJ1-6; D unresolved. CDR1 MNHEY and CDR2 SVGAGI come from the germline V gene. The CDR3 has 14 amino acids. The ends were cut back, 2 bases at V and 10 bases at J, with 12 bases in the middle. CDR3 sequence (DNA): TGTGCCAGCAGTTACCTGGCCTTTGGCTCACCCCTCCACTTT. The encoded protein is CASSYLAFGSPLHF.

This chain's CDR3 is CASSQAQRNTIYF. CDR3 nucleotides: TGTGCCAGCTCCCAGGCCCAGCGAAACACCATATATTTT. This sequence joins TRBV18 and TRBJ1-3; D remains unclear. In germline, CDR1 is KGHSH, CDR2 LQKENI. V was trimmed by 6 bases and J by 5 bases, leaving 11 bases between them. The CDR3 covers 13 residues. The full variable domain, its missing parts supplied by reference TRBV18 and TRBJ1-3, is NAGVMQNPRHLVRRRGQEARLRCSPMKGHSHVYWYRQLPEEGLKFMVYLQKENIIDESGMPKERFSAEFPKEGPSILRIQQVVRGDSAAYFCASSQAQRNTIYFGEGSWLTVV.

The chain joins TRBV7-9 to TRBJ2-4, with D possibly TRBD2 on 6 matching bases. V gave up 4 bases and J gave up 1 base, with 8 bases separating them. This CDR3 comprises 14 residues. The V gene's germline CDR1 is SEHNR and CDR2 FQNEAQ (reference sequence). The CDR3 loop is CASSSGSAKNIQYF. CDR3 nucleotides: TGTGCCAGCAGCTCCGGGAGCGCCAAAAACATTCAGTACTTC.

The chain has TRBV5-4 and TRBJ2-5; 8 bases line up with TRBD1. Germline loops: CDR1 SGHNT, CDR2 YYREEE (reference sequence). V shed 4 bases, J shed 4 bases, and the junction held 6 bases outside the gene matches. CDR3 length: 14 residues. This chain's CDR3 is CASSRTGTRETQYF. The CDR3 region has the DNA TGTGCCAGCAGCCGGACAGGGACCCGAGAGACCCAGTACTTC.

This clone was found a few times. V gene TRBV7-2 combines with J gene TRBJ2-2, with TRBD2 identical over 10 bases. The CDR3 length is 15 residues. Germline-derived CDR1 and CDR2 are SGHTA and FQGNSA. Germline trimming cut 7 bases from V and 6 bases from J; bases unmatched to any gene: 8. For the CDR3, the DNA is TGTGCCAGCAAGACCAGCGGGAGGGCCGCCGGGGAGCTGTTTTTT. This translates into CASKTSGRAAGELFF.

The rearrangement links TRBV6-1 to TRBJ2-2; D is ambiguous. V shed 3 bases and J shed 0 bases, with 8 bases lying between them. The CDR3 has 15 amino acids. Germline-derived CDR1 and CDR2 are MNHNS and SASEGT. CDR3 sequence: CASSERLANTGELFF. The CDR3 region has the DNA TGTGCCAGCAGTGAGAGACTGGCGAACACCGGGGAGCTGTTTTTT.

The sample holds one count of this clone. V is TRBV19 and J is TRBJ2-2; D possibly corresponds to TRBD2 (6 bases). The CDR3 runs to 15 residues. Between the trimmed V and J ends, which lost 2 bases and 5 bases, there was a span of 12 bases. In germline, CDR1 is LNHDA, CDR2 SQIVND (reference sequence). CDR3 nucleotides: TGTGCCAGTAGTATAAGGAGGGCAGTGACCGGGGAGCTGTTTTTT. Translating gives CASSIRRAVTGELFF. The entire variable domain, with the rest obtained from reference TRBV19 and TRBJ2-2, is as follows: DGGITQSPKYLFRKEGQNVTLSCEQNLNHDAMYWYRQDPGQGLRLIYYSQIVNDFQKGDIAEGYSVSREKKESFPLTVTSAQKNPTAFYLCASSIRRAVTGELFFGEGSRLTVL.

The gene calls are TRBV5-1 and TRBJ2-7, with TRBD2 matching 9 bases. CDR3 length equals 15 residues. Germline-derived CDR1 and CDR2 are SGHRS and YFSETQ. The V segment lost 0 bases and the J segment 2 bases; nucleotides outside the gene matches: 3. CDR3 DNA sequence: TGCGCCAGCAGCTTGGACGCTAGCGGGACCTACGAGCAGTACTTC. Residues: CASSLDASGTYEQYF.

In this sample, this clone turned up many times. The CDR3 DNA reads as TGCGCCAGCAGTGATCAGTGGACTGAAGCTTTCTTT. It yields the protein CASSDQWTEAFF. V usage is TRBV10-1 and J usage is TRBJ1-1; D unclear. The germline V gene encodes CDR1 WNHNN and CDR2 SYGVQD (reference sequence). CDR3 length: 12 amino acids. V shed 3 bases and J shed 5 bases, with 7 bases lying between them.

The chain recombines TRBV27 with TRBJ1-2, with TRBD1 identical over 7 bases. The CDR3 is 14 residues long. Germline trimming cut 6 bases from V and 8 bases from J; bases unmatched to any gene: 12. From germline, CDR1 is MNHEY and CDR2 SMNVEV (reference sequence). The CDR3 loop reads CASSPREGARGYTF. In nucleotides, the CDR3 is TGTGCCAGCAGCCCCCGGGAGGGGGCGAGAGGCTACACCTTC.

V usage is TRBV4-3 and J usage is TRBJ1-4, with 7 bases fitting TRBD1. This CDR3 has 16 amino acids. Trimming removed 3 bases from V and 4 bases from J; junction bases left unmatched: 8. CDR1 and CDR2 (germline): LGHNA, YSLEER. CDR3 amino acids: CASSHPGTEYNEKLFF. The DNA for the CDR3 is TGCGCCAGCAGCCACCCCGGGACAGAGTATAATGAAAAACTGTTTTTT.